This T cell receptor beta chain appears in the sequencing data of a study of human T cells and chemical hapten exposure. Study-wide results and caveats: Patch test score rose with PT1 expanded TCR count, significant at thresholds 8, 16 and 32, not 4. Controls had significantly fewer large CDR3 similarity clusters than were formed by expanded TCRs.

As to time point: patch test 2, 6 weeks after DPC sensitization. Treatment of the sample: therapeutic diphenylcyclopropenone sensitization with weekly scalp DPC. Every patch test was put on after a blood sample was taken. This clonotype was recorded many times. Its specificity is unknown. TCRdb re-called the RACE reads through MiXCR, storing one row per CDR3 protein. Of 89,000 or so distinct CDR3 sequences listed, about 6.6% are singletons. Trimming took 6 bases from V and 0 from J, leaving 8 bases between them. The germline gives CDR1 MNHNS, CDR2 SASEGT. This CDR3 comprises 13 residues. This receptor was taken from a woman younger than 45 with alopecia areata. Some clones in this sample may be carry-over from other donors' samples. Material: whole blood, obtained in connection with sensitization to the hapten diphenylcyclopropenone (DPC). This sequence joins TRBV6-1 and TRBJ1-1; no firm D call. In nucleotides, the CDR3 is TGTGCCAGCAGGGTCGGACTGAACACTGAAGCTTTCTTT. This gives the protein CASRVGLNTEAFF.